This T cell receptor (beta chain) was captured in a study of T cell responses to AZD1222 COVID-19 vaccine. Whole-study findings and limits: Epitopes outside B.1.351 and B.1.1.7 mutated regions reportedly drew nearly half of spike TCRs.

The trim removed 3 bases at V and 5 bases at J, leaving 12 bases unmatched. Germline V lookup: CDR1 SGHTA, CDR2 FQGTGA. This CDR3 region has 18 residues. As concerns this clone: As yet, its antigen is unknown.

Clones were sequenced by immunoSEQ multiplex PCR, and TCRdb holds only the in-frame ones, with some missing. Here the sample spans about 120,000 clones, 90% being singletons. This sequence joins TRBV7-3 and TRBJ2-2, with TRBD2 matching over 10 bases. The input for sequencing was peripheral blood, taken on day 0 of AZD1222 vaccination. The receptor was derived from an adult in good health. CDR3 DNA sequence: TGTGCCAGCAGCTTCGTCTCGCCCGGGACTAGCGAGACCGGGGAGCTGTTTTTT. It yields the protein CASSFVSPGTSETGELFF.